Each of the 9 T cell receptor beta chains below was sequenced from the same sample in a study of PD-1 blockade in classical Hodgkin lymphoma. Data came from immunoSEQ multiplex PCR; TCRdb stores just in-frame clones and leaves some out. Among more than 90,000 clones listed, roughly 79% were seen once. There was relapse after autologous stem cell transplantation in every patient, and there was variation in brentuximab vedotin exposure. The sample here was peripheral blood mononuclear cells (PBMCs), taken before the second cycle of nivolumab. The receptor set was obtained from a human donor with classical Hodgkin lymphoma.

The V gene is TRBV28, the J gene TRBJ1-1, with D possibly TRBD1 on 6 matching bases. The CDR3 extends over 15 amino acids. The germline V gene has CDR1 MDHEN and CDR2 SYDVKM. The V and J ends lost 8 bases and 1 base respectively, with 17 bases between them. CDR3 region: CASPPPGAGNTEAFF. Written as DNA, the CDR3 is TGTGCCAGCCCCCCCCCGGGGGCTGGGAACACTGAAGCTTTCTTT. The full variable domain, rest sourced from reference TRBV28 and TRBJ1-1, is DVKVTQSSRYLVKRTGEKVFLECVQDMDHENMFWYRQDPGLGLRLIYFSYDVKMKEKGDIPEGYSVSREKKERFSLILESASTNQTSMYLCASPPPGAGNTEAFFGQGTRLTVV.

This clone has only one observation. CDR3 protein: CAISEPAGGGIGEQYF. The DNA for the CDR3 is TGTGCCATCAGTGAGCCAGCCGGAGGGGGGATAGGTGAGCAGTACTTC. V and J are TRBV10-3 and TRBJ2-7; possibly TRBD1 or TRBD2 for D (6 bases each). In germline, CDR1 is ENHRY, CDR2 SYGVKD. With 2 bases removed from V and 7 bases from J, the gap between germline ends came to 21 bases. The length of the CDR3 is 16 residues.

The chain couples TRBV28 to TRBJ1-5; possibly TRBD1 for D (5 bases). Looked up from germline, CDR1 is MDHEN and CDR2 is SYDVKM. V was trimmed by 2 bases and J by 3 bases, leaving 11 bases between them. This CDR3 comprises 15 residues. Here the CDR3 DNA reads TGTGCCAGCAGTTTAGCAGGGATCGTCAATCAGCCCCAGCATTTT. Its translation is CASSLAGIVNQPQHF.

The rearrangement uses TRBV5-1 and TRBJ2-7; 8 nucleotides agree with TRBD1. This CDR3 has 14 residues. The V gene end was trimmed by 1 base and the J gene end by 7 bases; junction bases not matched to a gene: 7. Germline V gene sequence: CDR1 SGHRS, CDR2 YFSETQ. The CDR3 is CASSLWTGSGEQYF. The DNA for the CDR3 is TGCGCCAGCAGCTTGTGGACAGGGAGCGGGGAGCAGTACTTC.

The chain links TRBV5-4 to TRBJ2-5; weak D call: TRBD2 (5 bases). The CDR3 has 12 amino acids. V was trimmed by 1 base and J by 5 bases, leaving 6 bases between them. Germline V gene sequence: CDR1 SGHNT, CDR2 YYREEE (reference sequence). The CDR3 nucleotides are TGTGCCAGCAGCTTGTCGGGGGAGACCCAGTACTTC. Protein: CASSLSGETQYF.

V and J are TRBV7-2 and TRBJ2-7, with TRBD2 identical over 10 bases. Trimming removed 5 bases from V and 6 bases from J; junction bases left unmatched: 13. Germline CDR1 reads SGHTA; CDR2 reads FQGNSA. The CDR3 sequence is 16 residues long. CDR3 bases: TGTGCCAGCAGCCGGGTAAACAGCGGGAGGGCAGGCGAGCAGTACTTC. Amino acids: CASSRVNSGRAGEQYF.

This chain joins TRBV11-2 and TRBJ2-7; the D call may be TRBD1 or TRBD2 (5 bases each). V gave up 5 bases and J gave up 4 bases, with 12 bases separating them. Per the germline V gene, CDR1 is SGHAT and CDR2 is FQNNGV. The CDR3 loop spans 13 amino acids. The CDR3 bases are TGTGCCAGCAGCACCGGGGCAATTTACGAGCAGTACTTC. It translates to CASSTGAIYEQYF.

The chain couples TRBV7-8 to TRBJ2-1; the match to TRBD2 covers 11 bases. Unmatched junction bases numbered 3, after V lost 6 bases and J lost 2 bases. CDR3 length: 15 amino acids. The germline V gene encodes CDR1 SGHVS and CDR2 FQNEAQ. Written as DNA, the CDR3 is TGTGCCAGCAGGAAGGGACTAGCGGCCTACAATGAGCAGTTCTTC. Protein sequence: CASRKGLAAYNEQFF.

This chain joins TRBV19 and TRBJ1-4; 8 positions match TRBD1. The CDR3 is 15 residues long. Losses at the gene ends were 5 bases for V and 8 bases for J; bases not matched to a gene: 10. Germline CDR1 and CDR2: LNHDA and SQIVND (reference sequence). CDR3 nucleotides: TGTGCCAGTAGTGAATCAACAGGGGGAGGGGAAAAACTGTTTTTT. It encodes CASSESTGGGEKLFF.